This TCR beta chain is drawn from a study of cytomegalovirus exposure and HLA in healthy donors. Findings and caveats of the study: In vitro data verified a few CMV-associated chains as specific for CMV antigens. A list of 164 TCR beta chains associated with cytomegalovirus was given. Reportedly, diagnosis of cytomegalovirus status by the classifier showed high specificity and sensitivity.

This CDR3 spans 13 amino acids. With 4 bases clipped from V and 2 bases from J, the junction kept 1 base outside the gene matches. CDR1 KGHSH and CDR2 LQKENI come from the germline V gene. While the first cohort had some 700 subjects, the donors belonged to the separate validation cohort of 100 to 150 subjects. This clone was seen just once. Its antigen is currently unknown. The repertoire was sequenced with immunoSEQ multiplex PCR; TCRdb's copy has only in-frame clones and lacks some. The data hold roughly 220,000 clones, with 75% to 95% observed a single time. This TCR derives from a woman aged 18-29 years in good health and CMV-seronegative. The chain links TRBV18 to TRBJ2-7, with 8 bases matching TRBD2. Sequencing used PBMCs. The DNA for the CDR3 is TGTGCCAGCTCACTCGGGAGGGCCTACGAGCAGTACTTC. It translates to CASSLGRAYEQYF.